The 7 T cell receptor beta chains in this list originate from one sample, sequenced in a study of cytomegalovirus exposure and HLA in healthy donors. The table came from immunoSEQ multiplex PCR; TCRdb's copy has only in-frame clones and leaves some out. The table lists around 150,000 clones, roughly nine tenths of them singletons. Sample: PBMCs. These receptor sequences come from a man in his late teens or twenties in good health and CMV-seronegative.

The chain employs TRBV11-2 and TRBJ2-2; 7 bases map to TRBD2. This CDR3 is 13 amino acids long. The V and J ends lost 5 bases and 7 bases, in that order; junction bases with no gene match: 4. Germline CDR1 is SGHAT and CDR2 is FQNNGV. CDR3 in DNA: TGTGCCAGCAGCCCGGGGGGTGTCGGGGAGCTGTTTTTT. Amino acid sequence: CASSPGGVGELFF.

The V and J genes are TRBV5-1 and TRBJ2-2; D may be TRBD1 (7 bases). This CDR3 comprises 15 residues. The ends were cut back, 3 bases at V and 4 bases at J, with 13 bases in the middle. The germline CDR1 and CDR2 sequences are SGHRS and YFSETQ. This CDR3 reads CASSSQGTRTGELFF. CDR3 in DNA: TGCGCCAGCAGCTCACAGGGGACTCGCACCGGGGAGCTGTTTTTT.

CDR3 loop: CASSLAGGPYNEQFF. The DNA for the CDR3 is TGCGCCAGCAGTCTAGCGGGAGGGCCTTACAATGAGCAGTTCTTC. This chain connects TRBV4-1 to TRBJ2-1, with 12 bases fitting TRBD2. Trimming cost V 6 bases and J 4 bases; bases outside gene matches: 4. CDR3 length equals 15 residues. CDR1 and CDR2 from the germline V gene are MGHRA and YSYEKL.

The J gene is TRBJ2-6, the V gene TRBV6-5, with D tentatively TRBD1 (6 bases). V lost 5 bases, J lost 4 bases, and 12 bases lay in between. The CDR3 contains 15 residues. Germline-derived CDR1 and CDR2 are MNHEY and SVGAGI. CDR3 protein: CASSASGVGANVLTF. The CDR3 DNA reads TGTGCCAGCAGTGCATCAGGGGTCGGGGCCAACGTCCTGACTTTC.

The chain uses TRBV27 and TRBJ1-1; D is unclear. The CDR3 spans 16 residues. V was cut by 10 bases and J by 0 bases, with 21 bases left in between. CDR1 is MNHEY, CDR2 SMNVEV, per germline (reference sequence). In nucleotides, the CDR3 is TGTGCCACCCATGGGTCGGTGGGTCAGGTGAACACTGAAGCTTTCTTT. Amino acid sequence: CATHGSVGQVNTEAFF.

The V gene is TRBV9, the J gene TRBJ2-3; 11 bases align to TRBD2. Germline V gives CDR1 SGDLS, CDR2 YYNGEE. J lost 2 bases, V lost 3 bases, and 2 bases had no gene match. The CDR3 covers 15 residues. The CDR3 bases are TGTGCCAGCAGCGCTAGCGGGGGGATCACAGATACGCAGTATTTT. Translated, it gives CASSASGGITDTQYF.

The gene calls are TRBV7-8 and TRBJ1-3; D perhaps matches TRBD1 (6 bases). Deletions cut 5 bases from V and 0 bases from J, with 17 bases between. CDR1 SGHVS and CDR2 FQNEAQ come from the germline V gene. The length of the CDR3 is 17 residues. This chain's CDR3 is CASSPYRVPISGNTIYF. For the CDR3, the DNA is TGTGCCAGCAGCCCCTACAGGGTCCCGATCTCTGGAAACACCATATATTTT.